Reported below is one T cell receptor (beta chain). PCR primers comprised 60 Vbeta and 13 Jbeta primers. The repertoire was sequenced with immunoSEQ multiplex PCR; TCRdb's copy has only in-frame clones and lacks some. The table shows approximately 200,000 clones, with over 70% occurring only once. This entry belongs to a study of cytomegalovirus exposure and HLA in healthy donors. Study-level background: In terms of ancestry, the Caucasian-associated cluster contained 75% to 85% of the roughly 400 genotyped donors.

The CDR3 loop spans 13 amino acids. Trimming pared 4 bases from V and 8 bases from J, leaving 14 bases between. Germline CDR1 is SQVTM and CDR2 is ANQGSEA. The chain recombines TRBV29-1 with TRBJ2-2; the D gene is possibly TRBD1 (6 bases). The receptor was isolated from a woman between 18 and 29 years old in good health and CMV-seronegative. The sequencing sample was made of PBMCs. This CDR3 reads CSVGTDIEGELFF. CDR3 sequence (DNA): TGCAGCGTTGGGACAGACATCGAGGGGGAGCTGTTTTTT.